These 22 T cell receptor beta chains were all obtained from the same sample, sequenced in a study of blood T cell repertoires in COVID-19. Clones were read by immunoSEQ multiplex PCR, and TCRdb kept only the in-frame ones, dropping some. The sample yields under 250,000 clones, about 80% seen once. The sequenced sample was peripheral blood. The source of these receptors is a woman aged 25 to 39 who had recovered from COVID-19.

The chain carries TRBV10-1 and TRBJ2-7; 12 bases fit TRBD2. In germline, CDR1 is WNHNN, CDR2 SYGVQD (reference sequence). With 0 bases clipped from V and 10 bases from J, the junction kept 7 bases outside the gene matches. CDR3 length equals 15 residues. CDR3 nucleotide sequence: TGCGCCAGCAGTGAGTCGAATAGACTAGCGGGAGCCCAGTACTTC. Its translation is CASSESNRLAGAQYF.

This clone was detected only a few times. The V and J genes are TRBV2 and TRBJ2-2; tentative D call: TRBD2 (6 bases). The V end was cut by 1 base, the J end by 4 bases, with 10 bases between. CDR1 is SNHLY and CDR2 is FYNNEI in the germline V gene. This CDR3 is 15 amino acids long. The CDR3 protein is CASSEEGGGTGELFF. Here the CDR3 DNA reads TGTGCCAGCAGTGAAGAGGGAGGTGGCACCGGGGAGCTGTTTTTT.

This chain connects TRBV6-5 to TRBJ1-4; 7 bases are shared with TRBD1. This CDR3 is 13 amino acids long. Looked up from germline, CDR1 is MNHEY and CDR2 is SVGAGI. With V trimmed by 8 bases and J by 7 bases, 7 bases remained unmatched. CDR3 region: CASGGTAREKLFF. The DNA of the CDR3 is TGTGCCAGCGGAGGGACAGCTCGTGAAAAACTGTTTTTT.

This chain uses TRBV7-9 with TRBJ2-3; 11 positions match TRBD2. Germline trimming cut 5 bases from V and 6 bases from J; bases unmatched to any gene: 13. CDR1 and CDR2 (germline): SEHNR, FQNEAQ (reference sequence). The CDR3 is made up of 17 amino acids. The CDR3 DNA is TGTGCCAGCAGCCCACAACTAGCGGGAGTGGGTAGTGATACGCAGTATTTT. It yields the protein CASSPQLAGVGSDTQYF.

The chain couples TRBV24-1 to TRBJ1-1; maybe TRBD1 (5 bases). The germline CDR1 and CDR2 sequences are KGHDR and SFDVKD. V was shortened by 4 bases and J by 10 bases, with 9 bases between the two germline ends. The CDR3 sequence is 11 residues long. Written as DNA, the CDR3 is TGTGCCACCAGTGACGGGACTCGAGCTTTCTTT. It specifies CATSDGTRAFF.

In DNA form, the CDR3 reads TGCGCCAGCAGCTTCGGAAGCGGGAGTTGGTATGAGCAGTTCTTC. This codes for CASSFGSGSWYEQFF. The chain uses TRBV5-1 and TRBJ2-1, with 8 bases matching TRBD2. Per the germline V gene, CDR1 is SGHRS and CDR2 is YFSETQ. Germline trimming cut 2 bases from V and 8 bases from J; bases unmatched to any gene: 9. This CDR3 has 15 amino acids.

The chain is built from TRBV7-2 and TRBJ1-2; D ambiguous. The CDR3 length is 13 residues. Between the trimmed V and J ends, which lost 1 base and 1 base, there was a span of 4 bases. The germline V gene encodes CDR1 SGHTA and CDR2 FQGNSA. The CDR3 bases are TGTGCCAGCAGCTTAGGAGTTAACTATGGCTACACCTTC. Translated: CASSLGVNYGYTF. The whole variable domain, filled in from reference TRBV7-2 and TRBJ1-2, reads GAGVSQSPSNKVTEKGKDVELRCDPISGHTALYWYRQSLGQGLEFLIYFQGNSAPDKSGLPSDRFSAERTGGSVSTLTIQRTQQEDSAVYLCASSLGVNYGYTFGSGTRLTVV.

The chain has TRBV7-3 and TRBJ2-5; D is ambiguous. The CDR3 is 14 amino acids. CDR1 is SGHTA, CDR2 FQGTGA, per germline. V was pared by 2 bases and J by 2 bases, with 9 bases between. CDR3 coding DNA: TGTGCCAGCAGCTTAGGGCCGACACAAGAGACCCAGTACTTC. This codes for CASSLGPTQETQYF.

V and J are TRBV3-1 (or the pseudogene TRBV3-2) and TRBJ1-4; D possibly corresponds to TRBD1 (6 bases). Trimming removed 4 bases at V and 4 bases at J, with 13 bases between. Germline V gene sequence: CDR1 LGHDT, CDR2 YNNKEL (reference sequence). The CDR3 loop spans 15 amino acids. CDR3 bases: TGTGCCAGCAGCCTAAGGGGGGGAGTTAATGAAAAACTGTTTTTT. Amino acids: CASSLRGGVNEKLFF.

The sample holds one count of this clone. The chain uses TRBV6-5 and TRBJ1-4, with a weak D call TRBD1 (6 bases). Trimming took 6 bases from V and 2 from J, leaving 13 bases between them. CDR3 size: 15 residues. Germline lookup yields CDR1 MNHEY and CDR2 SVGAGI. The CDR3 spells CASRLQGFTNEKLFF. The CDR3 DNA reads TGTGCCAGCAGGCTGCAGGGGTTCACTAATGAAAAACTGTTTTTT.

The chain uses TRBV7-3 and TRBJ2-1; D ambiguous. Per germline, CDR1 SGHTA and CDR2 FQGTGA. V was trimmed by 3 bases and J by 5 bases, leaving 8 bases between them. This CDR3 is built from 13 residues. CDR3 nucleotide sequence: TGTGCCAGCAGCTTTACGACTGACAATGAGCAGTTCTTC. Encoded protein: CASSFTTDNEQFF.

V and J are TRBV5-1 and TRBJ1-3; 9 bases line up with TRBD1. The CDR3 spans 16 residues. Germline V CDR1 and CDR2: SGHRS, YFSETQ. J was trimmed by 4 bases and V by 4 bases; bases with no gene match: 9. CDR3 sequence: CASSLQGAVSGNTIYF. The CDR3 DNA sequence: TGCGCCAGCAGCCTACAGGGGGCTGTCTCAGGAAACACCATATATTTT. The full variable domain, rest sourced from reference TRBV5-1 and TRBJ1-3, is KAGVTQTPRYLIKTRGQQVTLSCSPISGHRSVSWYQQTPGQGLQFLFEYFSETQRNKGNFPGRFSGRQFSNSRSEMNVSTLELGDSALYLCASSLQGAVSGNTIYFGEGSWLTVV.

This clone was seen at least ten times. The CDR3 reads CASSSVGGNQPQHF. Here the CDR3 DNA reads TGTGCCAGCAGTTCTGTGGGAGGCAATCAGCCCCAGCATTTT. The chain combines TRBV6-5 with TRBJ1-5; D not resolved. Germline V gives CDR1 MNHEY, CDR2 SVGAGI. The CDR3 is made up of 14 amino acids. V was trimmed by 4 bases and J by 2 bases, leaving 9 bases between them.

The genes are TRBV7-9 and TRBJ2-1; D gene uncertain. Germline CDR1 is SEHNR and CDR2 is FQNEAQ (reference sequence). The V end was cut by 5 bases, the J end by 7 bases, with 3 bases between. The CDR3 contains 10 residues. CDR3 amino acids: CASSQNEQFF. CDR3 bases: TGTGCCAGCAGCCAAAATGAGCAGTTCTTC.

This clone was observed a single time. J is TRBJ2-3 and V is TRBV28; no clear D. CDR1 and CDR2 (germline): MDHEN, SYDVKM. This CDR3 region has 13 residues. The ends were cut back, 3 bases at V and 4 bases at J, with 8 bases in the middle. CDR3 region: CASSFTVPDTQYF. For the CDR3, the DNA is TGTGCCAGCAGTTTTACGGTCCCAGATACGCAGTATTTT.

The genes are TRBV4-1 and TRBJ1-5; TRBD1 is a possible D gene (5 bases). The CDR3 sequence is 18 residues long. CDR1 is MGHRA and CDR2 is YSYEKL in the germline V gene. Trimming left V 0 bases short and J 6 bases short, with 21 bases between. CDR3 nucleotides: TGCGCCAGCAGCCAAGATGGGGGGGACGTCGGCGAGATTCAGCCCCAGCATTTT. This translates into CASSQDGGDVGEIQPQHF.

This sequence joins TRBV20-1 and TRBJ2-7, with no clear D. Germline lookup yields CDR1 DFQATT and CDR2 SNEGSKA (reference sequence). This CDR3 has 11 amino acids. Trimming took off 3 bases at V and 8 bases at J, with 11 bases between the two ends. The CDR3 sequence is CSASLQTKQYF. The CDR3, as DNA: TGCAGTGCTAGTCTACAGACCAAGCAGTACTTC.

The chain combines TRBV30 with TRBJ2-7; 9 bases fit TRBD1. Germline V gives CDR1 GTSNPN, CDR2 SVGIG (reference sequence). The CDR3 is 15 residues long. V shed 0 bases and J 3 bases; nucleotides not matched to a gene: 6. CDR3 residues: CAWSVVLGQGYEQYF. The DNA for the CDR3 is TGTGCCTGGAGTGTAGTCCTGGGACAGGGCTACGAGCAGTACTTC. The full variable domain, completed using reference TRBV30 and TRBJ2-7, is SQTIHQWPATLVQPVGSPLSLECTVEGTSNPNLYWYRQAAGRGLQLLFYSVGIGQISSEVPQNLSASRPQDRQFILSSKKLLLSDSGFYLCAWSVVLGQGYEQYFGPGTRLTVT.

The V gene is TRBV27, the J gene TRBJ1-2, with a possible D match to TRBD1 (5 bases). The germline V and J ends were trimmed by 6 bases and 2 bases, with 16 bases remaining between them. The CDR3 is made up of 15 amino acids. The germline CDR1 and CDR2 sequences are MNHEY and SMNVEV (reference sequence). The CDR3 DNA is TGTGCCAGCAGGCCCTCGACAGTTGTCAACTATGGCTACACCTTC. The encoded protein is CASRPSTVVNYGYTF.

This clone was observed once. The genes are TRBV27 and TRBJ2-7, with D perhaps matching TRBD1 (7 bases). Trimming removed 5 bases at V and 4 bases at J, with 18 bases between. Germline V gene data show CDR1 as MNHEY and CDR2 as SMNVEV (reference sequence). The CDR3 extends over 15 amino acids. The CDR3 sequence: CASSRRGDRPYEQYF. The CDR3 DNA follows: TGTGCCAGCAGTCGCCGCGGGGACAGACCTTACGAGCAGTACTTC.

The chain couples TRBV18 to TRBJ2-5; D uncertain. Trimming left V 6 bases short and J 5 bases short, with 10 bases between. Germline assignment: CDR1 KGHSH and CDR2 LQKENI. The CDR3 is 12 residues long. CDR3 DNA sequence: TGTGCCAGCTCCCCGGAGAAGGAGACCCAGTACTTC. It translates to CASSPEKETQYF.

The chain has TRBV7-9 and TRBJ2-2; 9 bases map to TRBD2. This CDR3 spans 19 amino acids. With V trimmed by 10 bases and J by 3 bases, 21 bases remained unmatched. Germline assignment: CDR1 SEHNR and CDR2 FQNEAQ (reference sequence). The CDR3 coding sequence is TGTGCCACCAGGTCGATGATGATGCGGGAGGGCCGCGACACCGGGGAGCTGTTTTTT. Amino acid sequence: CATRSMMMREGRDTGELFF.